The clone carrying this T cell receptor beta chain appeared many times. As yet, its antigen is unknown. Germline V gene sequence: CDR1 GTSNPN, CDR2 SVGIG (reference sequence). The CDR3 covers 15 residues. The J segment lost 5 bases and the V segment lost 1 base, leaving 6 bases of the junction unmatched. It was through 5'RACE template switching that TCR cDNA was made, with a universal primer site and UMIs added. One entry per CDR3 protein results from TCRdb running MiXCR on the 5' RACE reads. The sample yields about 130,000 distinct CDR3 sequences, approximately 6.6% seen once. These data come from a study of T cells after yellow fever vaccination. Study background: SMART-Seq v4 Ultra Low Input served to prepare low-cell-number fractions.

Whole-study results and caveats: Contamination of FACS-sorted repertoires by abundant clonotypes from the bulk population could occur. Only a minor proportion of clonotypes was detected across both CD4 and CD8 compartments.

The receptor's source is a man between 25 and 39 years old who received the YFV17D yellow fever vaccine. The sequences come from CD4+ T cells sorted from PBMCs, collected 10 days after the yellow fever booster vaccination. The chain employs TRBV30 and TRBJ2-2; TRBD2 agrees at 8 bases. The CDR3 loop is CAWSAGRVQTGELFF. Here the CDR3 DNA reads TGTGCCTGGAGTGCCGGGAGGGTGCAGACCGGGGAGCTGTTTTTT.